These 3 T cell receptor beta chains were all obtained from the same sample, sequenced in a study of T cells after yellow fever vaccination. TCRdb processed the 5' RACE reads anew with MiXCR; each CDR3 protein has one entry. This sample has 120,000 or so distinct CDR3 sequences, with about 7% found just once. The sample here was CD4+ T cells sorted from PBMCs, taken more than 40 days after the first yellow fever vaccination. Receptors originate from a man in his late teens or twenties who received the YFV17D yellow fever vaccine.

This clonotype showed up many times. The gene calls are TRBV7-2 and TRBJ1-1, with D perhaps TRBD1 (6 bases). This CDR3 has 13 residues. The V end lost 5 bases, the J end lost 4 bases, and 11 bases lay between the germline ends. The V gene's germline CDR1 is SGHTA and CDR2 FQGNSA. In DNA, the CDR3 is TGTGCCAGCAGCCTTAACAGGGTCACTGAAGCTTTCTTT. Translated, it gives CASSLNRVTEAFF.

The table lists this clonotype with many counts. CDR3 sequence reads: CASSEAEGGDGYTF. Here the CDR3 DNA reads TGTGCCAGCAGTGAAGCCGAGGGAGGTGATGGCTACACCTTC. The J gene is TRBJ1-2, the V gene TRBV2, with D hard to call. With 0 bases removed from V and 6 bases from J, the gap between germline ends came to 11 bases. Looked up from germline, CDR1 is SNHLY and CDR2 is FYNNEI. This CDR3 has 14 amino acids.

This clonotype was counted ten times or more. This chain joins TRBV20-1 and TRBJ2-7; TRBD2 is a possible D gene (5 bases). CDR1 is DFQATT and CDR2 is SNEGSKA in the germline V gene (reference sequence). The CDR3 extends over 12 amino acids. Trimming shortened V by 7 bases and J by 3 bases, and 13 bases separated the two germline ends. The CDR3 protein is CSVAGIRYEQYF. The CDR3 DNA sequence: TGCAGTGTTGCCGGGATCCGCTACGAGCAGTACTTC.